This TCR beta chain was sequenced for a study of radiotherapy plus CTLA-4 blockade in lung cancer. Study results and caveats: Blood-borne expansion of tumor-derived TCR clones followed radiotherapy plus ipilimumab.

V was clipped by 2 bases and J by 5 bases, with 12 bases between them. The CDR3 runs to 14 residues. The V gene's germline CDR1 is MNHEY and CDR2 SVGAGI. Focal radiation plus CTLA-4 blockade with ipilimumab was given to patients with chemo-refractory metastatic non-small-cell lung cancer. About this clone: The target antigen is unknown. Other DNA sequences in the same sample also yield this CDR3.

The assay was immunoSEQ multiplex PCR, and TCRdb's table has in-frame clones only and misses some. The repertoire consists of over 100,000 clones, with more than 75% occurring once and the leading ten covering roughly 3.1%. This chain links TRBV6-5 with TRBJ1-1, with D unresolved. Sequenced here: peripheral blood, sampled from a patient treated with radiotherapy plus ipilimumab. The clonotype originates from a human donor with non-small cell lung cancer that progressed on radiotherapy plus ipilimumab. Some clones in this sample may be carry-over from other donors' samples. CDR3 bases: TGTGCCAGCAGTTACGGGTTGTTAGGGACTGAAGCTTTCTTT. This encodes CASSYGLLGTEAFF.